These 6 T cell receptor beta chains were sequenced from one sample in a study of prognosis after radiotherapy for stage I lung cancer. Two-round multiplex PCR amplified TCR beta CDR3 from genomic DNA. Each TRBV and TRBJ gene had its own primer in the first PCR round. TCRdb redid the calling of the multiplex PCR reads with MiXCR, one entry per CDR3 protein. The data hold 20,000 or so distinct CDR3 sequences, with around 45% observed a single time. The starting material was PBMCs, obtained before or after stereotactic body radiation therapy (not recorded which). The receptors shown here come from a donor aged 50 or older with non-small cell lung cancer.

This clonotype is deemed medium-sized. The chain links TRBV12-3 or TRBV12-4 to TRBJ1-2; a weak D match, TRBD1 (6 bases). Trimming cost V 3 bases and J 3 bases, with 14 bases left between them. The length of the CDR3 is 15 residues. This CDR3 reads CASSFGRRGHYGYTF. For the CDR3, the DNA is TGTGCCAGCAGTTTTGGCCGACGGGGGCACTATGGCTACACCTTC.

This chain links TRBV11-2 with TRBJ2-1, with D tentatively TRBD1 or TRBD2 (5 bases each). CDR1 and CDR2 (germline): SGHAT, FQNNGV. CDR3 length: 15 amino acids. V lost 2 bases and J lost 9, with 17 bases in between. The CDR3 spells CASSLIATAASEQFF. In nucleotides, the CDR3 is TGTGCCAGCAGCTTAATAGCGACAGCGGCGAGTGAGCAGTTCTTC.

The chain recombines TRBV6-1 with TRBJ2-1, with a weak D call TRBD2 (6 bases). The germline V and J ends were trimmed by 4 bases and 3 bases, with 28 bases remaining between them. The CDR3 contains 20 residues. From germline, CDR1 is MNHNS and CDR2 SASEGT. The CDR3 DNA is TGTGCCAGCAGTGTCCTTTCGGGGCTAGCGCACCGGGCAAACTACAATGAGCAGTTCTTC. This encodes CASSVLSGLAHRANYNEQFF.

This clonotype has a count of ten or more. The chain carries TRBV7-9 and TRBJ2-1; TRBD2 is a possible D gene (7 bases). V was trimmed by 7 bases and J by 8 bases, leaving 21 bases between them. Per the germline V gene, CDR1 is SEHNR and CDR2 is FQNEAQ (reference sequence). This CDR3 has 15 residues. The DNA of the CDR3 is TGTGCCAGCACCGCTTCAACTACAGGGAGGGATGAGCAGTTCTTC. Its translation: CASTASTTGRDEQFF.

This clonotype was found many times. The chain joins TRBV19 to TRBJ2-7; 8 bases map to TRBD2. CDR1 and CDR2 (germline): LNHDA, SQIVND (reference sequence). The CDR3 spans 14 residues. V shed 4 bases and J 0 bases; nucleotides not matched to a gene: 2. The CDR3 region has the DNA TGTGCCAGTAGTAGTACTAGCGGCTCCTACGAGCAGTACTTC. Translated, it gives CASSSTSGSYEQYF.

This clonotype was picked up many times. This chain joins TRBV11-2 and TRBJ2-7; no reliable D call. Germline assignment: CDR1 SGHAT and CDR2 FQNNGV. The CDR3 has 13 amino acids. V lost 0 bases, J lost 0 bases, and 3 bases lay in between. The CDR3 region is CASSLDRSYEQYF. The CDR3 DNA reads TGTGCCAGCAGCTTAGATCGCTCCTACGAGCAGTACTTC.